Listed here are 4 T cell receptor beta chains from one sample, sequenced in a study of T cells in Graves' hyperthyroidism and ophthalmopathy (dated by TCRdb to about 2019). To prepare the library, multiplex PCR was applied. The sequencing machine was an Illumina HiSeq 2000. The TCR beta CDR3 regions were amplified from the RNA transcripts. A first-round RT-PCR of the TCR CDR3 used the HTBI primer set with the Qiagen OneStep RT-PCR kit. TCRdb trimmed public reads at Q25 via fastp, called clones via MiXCR and kept in-frame beta chains. Here each entry gathers all rows of one CDR3 protein and keeps the most common genes and DNA. The sample yields 600,000 or so distinct CDR3 sequences; just over 45% were counted once. The top ten constitute about 7.8% of the sample. The sequenced material came from peripheral blood or thyroid tissue (not recorded which). The receptors shown here come from a woman aged 18-30 years with Graves' hyperthyroidism. Donor details come from another sample of the same person, matched by shared clones.

The V gene is TRBV20-1, the J gene TRBJ1-1; D gene unclear. This CDR3 region has 12 residues. Germline V lookup: CDR1 DFQATT, CDR2 SNEGSKA (reference sequence). Trimming stripped 5 bases from V and 7 bases from J, with 14 bases between. The CDR3 protein is CSASLVASEAFF. DNA of the CDR3: TGCAGTGCTTCCTTAGTGGCGAGTGAAGCTTTCTTT.

The genes are TRBV25-1 and TRBJ2-7; 7 nucleotides align to TRBD2. J was trimmed by 4 bases and V by 3 bases; bases with no gene match: 3. The V gene's germline CDR1 is MGHDK and CDR2 SYGVNS. The CDR3 runs 13 residues. The CDR3 region has the DNA TGTGCCAGCAGTGACATTAGCGGGTACGAGCAGTACTTC. Its protein is CASSDISGYEQYF.

This chain links TRBV24-1 with TRBJ2-5; a possible D gene is TRBD2 (6 bases). The V end lost 4 bases, the J end lost 5 bases, and 16 bases lay between the germline ends. Germline assignment: CDR1 KGHDR and CDR2 SFDVKD. The CDR3 spans 15 residues. CDR3 amino acids: CATSDPGSVWETQYF. Here the CDR3 DNA reads TGTGCCACCAGTGACCCCGGGAGCGTGTGGGAGACCCAGTACTTC.

This clonotype was observed a handful of times. V and J are TRBV2 and TRBJ2-7; possible D gene TRBD1, 6 bases. CDR1 and CDR2 (germline): SNHLY, FYNNEI. The V and J ends lost 4 bases and 2 bases respectively, with 12 bases between them. This CDR3 is 14 amino acids long. Written as DNA, the CDR3 is TGTGCCAGCAGTGTACGGGACACCCCCTACGAGCAGTACTTC. Encoded protein: CASSVRDTPYEQYF.